These 22 T cell receptor beta chains came from one sample sequenced in a study of CD8 T cells in Susac syndrome. Reverse transcription of roughly 0.5 to 1 ug RNA was carried out with random hexamers. TCRdb reprocessed the immunoSEQ multiplex PCR reads with MiXCR, giving one entry per CDR3 protein. The top ten hold about 0.48% of the sample, which has fewer than 85,000 distinct CDR3 sequences, 94% seen once. Sequenced: CD8+ T cells from PBMCs. Receptors were obtained from a human donor with Susac syndrome.

V gene TRBV20-1 combines with J gene TRBJ2-7; TRBD1 might be the D (6 bases). Germline lookup yields CDR1 DFQATT and CDR2 SNEGSKA (reference sequence). Trimming took off 0 bases at V and 3 bases at J, with 12 bases between the two ends. This CDR3 is 14 amino acids long. The DNA of the CDR3 is TGCAGTGCTAGAGATCGAAGACAGGACTACGAGCAGTACTTC. It is translated as CSARDRRQDYEQYF.

The V gene is TRBV19, the J gene TRBJ1-1; 8 bases are shared with TRBD1. The germline CDR1 and CDR2 sequences are LNHDA and SQIVND (reference sequence). CDR3 length equals 12 residues. The ends lost 6 bases at V and 5 bases at J; junction bases unmatched: 2. CDR3 sequence: CASSRGQTEAFF. Here the CDR3 DNA reads TGTGCCAGTAGCAGGGGGCAAACTGAAGCTTTCTTT. The full variable domain, with the rest looked up from reference TRBV19 and TRBJ1-1, is DGGITQSPKYLFRKEGQNVTLSCEQNLNHDAMYWYRQDPGQGLRLIYYSQIVNDFQKGDIAEGYSVSREKKESFPLTVTSAQKNPTAFYLCASSRGQTEAFFGQGTRLTVV.

This clonotype has only one observation. This chain uses TRBV20-1 with TRBJ1-5, with D maybe TRBD1 (6 bases). Deletions cut 0 bases from V and 5 bases from J, with 11 bases between. Germline assignment: CDR1 DFQATT and CDR2 SNEGSKA (reference sequence). The CDR3 length is 14 residues. For the CDR3, the DNA is TGCAGTGCTAGAGAACACAGGGTACATCAGCCCCAGCATTTT. Its protein product is CSAREHRVHQPQHF.

V is TRBV7-2 and J is TRBJ2-7; D is uncertain. V was pared by 3 bases and J by 2 bases, with 8 bases between. Germline CDR1 is SGHTA and CDR2 is FQGNSA. The CDR3 has 13 amino acids. The CDR3 region is CASSLYGPYEQYF. The CDR3 DNA is TGTGCCAGCAGCTTGTACGGACCCTACGAGCAGTACTTC.

The V and J genes are TRBV12-3 or TRBV12-4 and TRBJ2-1, with D hard to call. The length of the CDR3 is 15 residues. Trimming took off 2 bases at V and 0 bases at J, with 8 bases between the two ends. CDR3 nucleotides: TGTGCCAGCAGTTTATTTGAAAGCTCCTACAATGAGCAGTTCTTC. Translating it yields CASSLFESSYNEQFF.

The V call is TRBV11-2, the J call TRBJ2-7, with TRBD2 identical over 9 bases. The CDR3 is 15 residues long. Unmatched junction bases numbered 10, after V lost 6 bases and J lost 4 bases. Germline-derived CDR1 and CDR2 are SGHAT and FQNNGV. CDR3 in amino acids: CASRLKAGGQYEQYF. The CDR3 bases are TGTGCCAGCAGGCTAAAGGCGGGGGGGCAGTACGAGCAGTACTTC.

This sequence joins TRBV5-8 and TRBJ1-5; no definite D call. Trimming took 2 bases from V and 3 from J, leaving 9 bases between them. Germline values: CDR1 SGHTS, CDR2 YDEGEE. The CDR3 contains 14 residues. In DNA form, the CDR3 reads TGTGCCAGCAGCTTTGACGGAGCCAATCAGCCCCAGCATTTT. It translates to CASSFDGANQPQHF.

About this clonotype: The junction differs from germline at one of its ends, possibly a read error. The gene calls are TRBV27 and TRBJ2-7; TRBD1 matches 9 bases. The CDR3 runs to 15 residues. Germline CDR1 and CDR2: MNHEY and SMNVEV (reference sequence). The CDR3 coding sequence is TGTGTCAGCAGTCCCACAGGGGGCCCTTCCTACGAGCAGTACTTC. Protein: CVSSPTGGPSYEQYF.

V is TRBV27 and J is TRBJ1-1; D not resolved. CDR1 is MNHEY, CDR2 SMNVEV, per germline (reference sequence). With 6 bases removed from V and 5 bases from J, the gap between germline ends came to 7 bases. The CDR3 runs to 11 residues. The CDR3: CASRVRTEAFF. CDR3 nucleotide sequence: TGTGCCAGCAGGGTAAGGACTGAAGCTTTCTTT.

This rearrangement joins TRBV7-6 to TRBJ2-1; TRBD1 matches at 9 bases. The CDR3 runs to 15 residues. J gave up 8 bases and V 6 bases, and 11 bases lay outside the gene matches. Germline assignment: CDR1 SGHVS and CDR2 FNYEAQ. The CDR3 loop reads CASRKRDREVDEQFF. Written as DNA, the CDR3 is TGTGCCAGCAGAAAAAGGGACAGGGAGGTGGATGAGCAGTTCTTC.

This clonotype was recorded only once. V is TRBV12-3 or TRBV12-4 and J is TRBJ1-1; D unclear. This CDR3 has 10 amino acids. V lost 6 bases, J lost 3 bases, and 2 bases lay in between. The chain's CDR3 is CASRDTEAFF. Here the CDR3 DNA reads TGTGCCAGCAGAGACACTGAAGCTTTCTTT.

V usage is TRBV12-3 or TRBV12-4 and J usage is TRBJ2-5; D is undetermined. V shed 2 bases and J shed 5 bases, with 9 bases lying between them. The CDR3 runs 13 residues. The CDR3 loop reads CASSLIGWETQYF. The CDR3 DNA is TGTGCCAGCAGTTTAATAGGGTGGGAGACCCAGTACTTC.

V usage is TRBV7-9 and J usage is TRBJ2-7; possible D gene TRBD1, 6 bases. V was pared by 5 bases and J by 2 bases, with 16 bases between. The CDR3 covers 15 residues. Germline V CDR1 and CDR2: SEHNR, FQNEAQ (reference sequence). The CDR3 region is CASSPNRERAYEQYF. The CDR3 bases are TGTGCCAGCAGCCCCAACAGGGAAAGGGCCTACGAGCAGTACTTC.

The chain recombines TRBV20-1 with TRBJ2-2; D is undetermined. Germline lookup yields CDR1 DFQATT and CDR2 SNEGSKA (reference sequence). Trimming left V 0 bases short and J 5 bases short, with 4 bases between. This CDR3 contains 12 residues. CDR3 DNA sequence: TGCAGTGCTAGAGAGGAGACCGGGGAGCTGTTTTTT. It encodes CSAREETGELFF.

The chain uses TRBV7-2 and TRBJ1-3; TRBD1 aligns across 10 bases. Germline lookup yields CDR1 SGHTA and CDR2 FQGNSA. This CDR3 is 15 amino acids long. Trimming at V came to 5 bases and at J to 2 bases, leaving 3 bases not matched to a gene. The CDR3, as DNA: TGTGCCAGCAGCCCAGGGACAGGGGCTGGAAACACCATATATTTT. It specifies CASSPGTGAGNTIYF.

The CDR3 reads CASSLLPVRHSGANVLTF. CDR3 DNA: TGTGCCAGCAGCTTATTACCCGTCCGACACTCTGGGGCCAACGTCCTGACTTTC. This sequence joins TRBV7-9 and TRBJ2-6, with D uncertain. The CDR3 extends over 18 amino acids. Germline V lookup: CDR1 SEHNR, CDR2 FQNEAQ (reference sequence). Trimming left V 2 bases short and J 0 bases short, with 14 bases between. Looking up the rest from reference TRBV7-9 and TRBJ2-6 gives the full variable domain: DTGVSQNPRHKITKRGQNVTFRCDPISEHNRLYWYRQTLGQGPEFLTYFQNEAQLEKSRLLSDRFSAERPKGSFSTLEIQRTEQGDSAMYLCASSLLPVRHSGANVLTFGAGSRLTVL.

The chain is built from TRBV20-1 and TRBJ2-1; D uncertain. CDR3 size: 13 residues. Germline V CDR1 and CDR2: DFQATT, SNEGSKA (reference sequence). V was trimmed by 0 bases and J by 8 bases, leaving 11 bases between them. The CDR3 DNA reads as TGCAGTGCTAGAGATCCAACCAAGGATGAGCAGTTCTTC. It is translated as CSARDPTKDEQFF.

The chain is built from TRBV30 and TRBJ1-2; 9 bases are a match to TRBD1. CDR1 is GTSNPN and CDR2 is SVGIG in the germline V gene (reference sequence). The CDR3 spans 15 residues. With 4 bases clipped from V and 1 base from J, the junction kept 7 bases outside the gene matches. The CDR3 DNA is TGTGCCTGGATGAAAAGACAGGGGGTTAACTATGGCTACACCTTC. This codes for CAWMKRQGVNYGYTF.

The rearrangement joins TRBV12-3 or TRBV12-4 to TRBJ1-1, with TRBD1 matching 8 bases. This CDR3 is 13 amino acids long. After removal of 6 bases from V and 7 bases from J, the junction contained 7 bases not matched to a gene. CDR3: CASRGTRGHEAFF. CDR3 bases: TGTGCCAGCAGGGGGACCAGGGGGCATGAAGCTTTCTTT.

V usage is TRBV30 and J usage is TRBJ2-2; D gene ambiguous. The CDR3 has 12 amino acids. V was pared by 5 bases and J by 5 bases, with 9 bases between. Germline loops: CDR1 GTSNPN, CDR2 SVGIG (reference sequence). The CDR3 here is CAWPKSTGELFF. The CDR3 region has the DNA TGTGCCTGGCCTAAAAGTACCGGGGAGCTGTTTTTT.

The chain recombines TRBV11-2 with TRBJ2-5, with D uncertain. CDR3 length: 11 residues. Deletions cut 2 bases from V and 4 bases from J, with 2 bases between. The V gene's germline CDR1 is SGHAT and CDR2 FQNNGV. In nucleotides, the CDR3 is TGTGCCAGCAGCTTAAGAGAGACCCAGTACTTC. This encodes CASSLRETQYF. The complete variable domain, with remaining parts taken from reference TRBV11-2 and TRBJ2-5, reads EAGVAQSPRYKIIEKRQSVAFWCNPISGHATLYWYQQILGQGPKLLIQFQNNGVVDDSQLPKDRFSAERLKGVDSTLKIQPAKLEDSAVYLCASSLRETQYFGPGTRLLVL.

The chain combines TRBV4-3 with TRBJ1-4; D remains ambiguous. There are 17 residues in the CDR3. The germline V and J ends were trimmed by 0 bases and 0 bases, with 11 bases remaining between them. Germline lookup yields CDR1 LGHNA and CDR2 YSLEER. The CDR3 DNA sequence: TGCGCCAGCAGCCAAGATTGGACTTCTGCAACTAATGAAAAACTGTTTTTT. It specifies CASSQDWTSATNEKLFF.